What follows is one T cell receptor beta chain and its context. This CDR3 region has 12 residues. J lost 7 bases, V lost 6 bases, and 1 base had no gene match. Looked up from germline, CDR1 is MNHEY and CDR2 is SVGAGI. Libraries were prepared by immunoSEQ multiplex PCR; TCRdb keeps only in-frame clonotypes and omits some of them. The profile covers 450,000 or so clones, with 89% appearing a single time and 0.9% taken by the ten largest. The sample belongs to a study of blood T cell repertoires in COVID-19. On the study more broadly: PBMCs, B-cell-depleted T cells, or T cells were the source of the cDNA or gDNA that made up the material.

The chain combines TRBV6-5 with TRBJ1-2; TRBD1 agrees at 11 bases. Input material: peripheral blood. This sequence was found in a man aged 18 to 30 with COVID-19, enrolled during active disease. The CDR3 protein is CASRGTGGGYTF. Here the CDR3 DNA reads TGTGCCAGCAGGGGGACAGGGGGTGGCTACACCTTC.